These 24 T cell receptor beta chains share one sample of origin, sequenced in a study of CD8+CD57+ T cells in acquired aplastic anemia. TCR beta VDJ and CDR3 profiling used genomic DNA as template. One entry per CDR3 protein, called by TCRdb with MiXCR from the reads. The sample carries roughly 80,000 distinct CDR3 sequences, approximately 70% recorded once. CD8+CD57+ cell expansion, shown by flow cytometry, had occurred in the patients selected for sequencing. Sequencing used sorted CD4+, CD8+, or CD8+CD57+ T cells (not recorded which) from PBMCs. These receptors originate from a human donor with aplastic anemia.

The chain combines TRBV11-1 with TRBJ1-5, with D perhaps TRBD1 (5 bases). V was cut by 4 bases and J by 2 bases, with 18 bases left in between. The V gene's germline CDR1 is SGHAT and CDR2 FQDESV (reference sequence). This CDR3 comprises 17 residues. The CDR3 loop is CASSSQTGRGGNQPQHF. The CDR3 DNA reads TGTGCCAGCAGCTCACAAACAGGTCGGGGCGGCAATCAGCCCCAGCATTTT.

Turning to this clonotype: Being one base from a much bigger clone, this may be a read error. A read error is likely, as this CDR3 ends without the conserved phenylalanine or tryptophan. The DNA of the CDR3 is TGTGCCAGCAGCGTATCAGGGTCCAGCAATCAGCCCCAGCATTCT. It translates to CASSVSGSSNQPQHS. The genes are TRBV7-9 and TRBJ1-5, with D possibly matching TRBD1 (5 bases). This CDR3 is built from 15 residues. Per germline, CDR1 SEHNR and CDR2 FQNEAQ (reference sequence). Trimming left V 5 bases short and J 1 base short, with 12 bases between.

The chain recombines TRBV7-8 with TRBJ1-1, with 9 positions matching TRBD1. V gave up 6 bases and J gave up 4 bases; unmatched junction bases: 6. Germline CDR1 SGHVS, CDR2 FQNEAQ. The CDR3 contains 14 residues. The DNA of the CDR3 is TGTGCCAGCAGTAACAGGGGGCGCGGCACTGAAGCTTTCTTT. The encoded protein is CASSNRGRGTEAFF.

CDR3 nucleotide sequence: TGTGCCATCTCGAGGACTAATGAAAAACTGTTTTTT. Translation: CAISRTNEKLFF. The chain couples TRBV10-3 to TRBJ1-4; no definite D call. CDR3 length: 12 amino acids. V lost 8 bases and J 2 bases, leaving 6 bases between the germline ends. Germline CDR1 reads ENHRY; CDR2 reads SYGVKD.

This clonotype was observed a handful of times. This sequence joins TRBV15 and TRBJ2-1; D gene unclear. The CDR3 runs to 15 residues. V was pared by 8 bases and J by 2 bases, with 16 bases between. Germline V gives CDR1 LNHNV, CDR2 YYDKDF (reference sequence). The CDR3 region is CATSTPRKTYNEQFF. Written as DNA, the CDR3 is TGTGCCACCTCGACGCCCCGCAAGACCTACAATGAGCAGTTCTTC. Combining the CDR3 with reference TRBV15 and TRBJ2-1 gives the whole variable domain DAMVIQNPRYQVTQFGKPVTLSCSQTLNHNVMYWYQQKSSQAPKLLFHYYDKDFNNEADTPDNFQSRRPNTSFCFLDIRSPGLGDTAMYLCATSTPRKTYNEQFFGPGTRLTVL.

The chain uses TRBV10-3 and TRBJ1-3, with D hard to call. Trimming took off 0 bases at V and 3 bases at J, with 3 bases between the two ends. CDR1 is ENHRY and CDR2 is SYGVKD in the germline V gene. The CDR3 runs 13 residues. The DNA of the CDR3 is TGTGCCATCAGTGAGTCGAGTGGAAACACCATATATTTT. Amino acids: CAISESSGNTIYF.

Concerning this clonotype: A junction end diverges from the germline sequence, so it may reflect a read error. CDR3: CSAPSWSGYEALF. CDR3 bases: TGCAGTGCCCCCTCATGGTCGGGTTATGAAGCTCTCTTT. The chain couples TRBV20-1 to TRBJ1-1; D gene uncertain. Germline V gives CDR1 DFQATT, CDR2 SNEGSKA (reference sequence). The CDR3 has 13 amino acids.

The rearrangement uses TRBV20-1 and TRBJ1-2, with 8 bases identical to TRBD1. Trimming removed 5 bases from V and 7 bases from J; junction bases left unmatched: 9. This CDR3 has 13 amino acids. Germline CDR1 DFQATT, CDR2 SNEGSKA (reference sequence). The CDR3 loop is CSAPTRGQGGYTF. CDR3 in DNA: TGCAGTGCTCCGACCAGGGGGCAGGGTGGCTACACCTTC.

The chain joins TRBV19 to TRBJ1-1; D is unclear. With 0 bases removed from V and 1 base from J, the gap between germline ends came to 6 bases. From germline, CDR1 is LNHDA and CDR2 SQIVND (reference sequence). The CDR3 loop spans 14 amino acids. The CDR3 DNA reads TGTGCCAGTAGTATAGATTACAGGAACACTGAAGCTTTCTTT. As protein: CASSIDYRNTEAFF.

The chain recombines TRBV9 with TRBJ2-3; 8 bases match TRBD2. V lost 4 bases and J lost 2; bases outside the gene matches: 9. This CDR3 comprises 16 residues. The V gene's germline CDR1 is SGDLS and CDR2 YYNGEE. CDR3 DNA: TGTGCCAGCAGCCCCAGCGGGGGAGGCTCCACAGATACGCAGTATTTT. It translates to CASSPSGGGSTDTQYF.

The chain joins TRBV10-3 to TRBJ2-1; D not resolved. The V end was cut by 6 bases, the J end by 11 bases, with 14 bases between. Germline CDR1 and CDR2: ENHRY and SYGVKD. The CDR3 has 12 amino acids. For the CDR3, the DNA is TGTGCCATCAGATCAGTATTGACTCAGCAGTTCTTC. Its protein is CAIRSVLTQQFF.

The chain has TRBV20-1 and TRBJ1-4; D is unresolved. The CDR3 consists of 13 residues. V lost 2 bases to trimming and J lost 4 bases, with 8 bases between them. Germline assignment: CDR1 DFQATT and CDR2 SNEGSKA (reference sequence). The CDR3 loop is CSARQDYNEKLFF. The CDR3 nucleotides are TGCAGTGCTAGACAGGACTATAATGAAAAACTGTTTTTT.

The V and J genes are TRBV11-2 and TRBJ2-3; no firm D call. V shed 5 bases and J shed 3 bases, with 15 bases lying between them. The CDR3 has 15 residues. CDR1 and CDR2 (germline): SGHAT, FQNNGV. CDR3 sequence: CASSPPSTLTDTQYF. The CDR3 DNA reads TGTGCCAGCAGCCCTCCATCAACCCTGACAGATACGCAGTATTTT.

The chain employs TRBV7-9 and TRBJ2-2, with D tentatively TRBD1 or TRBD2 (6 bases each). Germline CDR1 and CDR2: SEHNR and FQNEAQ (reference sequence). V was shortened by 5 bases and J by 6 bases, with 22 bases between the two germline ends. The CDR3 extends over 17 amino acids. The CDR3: CASSPEVRGASSGELFF. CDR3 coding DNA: TGTGCCAGCAGCCCCGAGGTGAGGGGGGCGTCGTCCGGGGAGCTGTTTTTT.

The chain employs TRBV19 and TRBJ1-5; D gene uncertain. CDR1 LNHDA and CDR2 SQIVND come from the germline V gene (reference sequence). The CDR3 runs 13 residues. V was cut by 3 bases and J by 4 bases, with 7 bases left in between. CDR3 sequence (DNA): TGTGCCAGTAGTATCGGAGGAAATCAGCCCCAGCATTTT. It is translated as CASSIGGNQPQHF.

The CDR3 protein is CSARPGLAGSEQYF. The CDR3, as DNA: TGCAGTGCTAGGCCGGGACTAGCGGGGAGTGAGCAGTACTTC. This chain uses TRBV20-1 with TRBJ2-7, with 13 bases lining up with TRBD2. The CDR3 totals 14 residues. V shed 3 bases, J shed 7 bases, and the junction held 6 bases outside the gene matches. Germline V gene lookup returns CDR1 DFQATT and CDR2 SNEGSKA (reference sequence).

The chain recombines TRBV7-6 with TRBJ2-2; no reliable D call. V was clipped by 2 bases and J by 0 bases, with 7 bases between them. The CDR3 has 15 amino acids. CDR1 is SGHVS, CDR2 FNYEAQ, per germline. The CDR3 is CASSLNGANTGELFF. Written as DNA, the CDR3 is TGTGCCAGCAGCTTAAATGGCGCGAACACCGGGGAGCTGTTTTTT.

The CDR3 reads CATSRSTRGGAQETQYF. As DNA, the CDR3 is TGTGCCACCAGCAGATCCACGCGGGGTGGAGCGCAAGAGACCCAGTACTTC. V and J are TRBV15 and TRBJ2-5; a possible D gene is TRBD2 (6 bases). Germline V gene lookup returns CDR1 LNHNV and CDR2 YYDKDF (reference sequence). V dropped 2 bases and J dropped 2 bases, with 18 bases sitting between them. This CDR3 region has 17 residues. The full variable domain, completed using reference TRBV15 and TRBJ2-5, is DAMVIQNPRYQVTQFGKPVTLSCSQTLNHNVMYWYQQKSSQAPKLLFHYYDKDFNNEADTPDNFQSRRPNTSFCFLDIRSPGLGDTAMYLCATSRSTRGGAQETQYFGPGTRLLVL.

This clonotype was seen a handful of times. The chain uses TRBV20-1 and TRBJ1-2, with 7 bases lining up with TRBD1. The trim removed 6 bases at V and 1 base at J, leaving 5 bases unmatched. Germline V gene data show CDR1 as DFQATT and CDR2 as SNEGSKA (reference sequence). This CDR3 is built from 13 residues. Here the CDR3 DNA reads TGCAGTGCACGGGACAGCGTTAACTATGGCTACACCTTC. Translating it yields CSARDSVNYGYTF.

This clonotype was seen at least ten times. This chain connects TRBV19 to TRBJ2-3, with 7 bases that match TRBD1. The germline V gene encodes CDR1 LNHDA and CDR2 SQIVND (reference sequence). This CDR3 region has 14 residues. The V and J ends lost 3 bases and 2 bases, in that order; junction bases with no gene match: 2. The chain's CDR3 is CASSIGTATDTQYF. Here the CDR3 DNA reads TGTGCCAGTAGTATTGGGACAGCCACAGATACGCAGTATTTT. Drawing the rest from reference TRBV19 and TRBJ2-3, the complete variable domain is DGGITQSPKYLFRKEGQNVTLSCEQNLNHDAMYWYRQDPGQGLRLIYYSQIVNDFQKGDIAEGYSVSREKKESFPLTVTSAQKNPTAFYLCASSIGTATDTQYFGPGTRLTVL.

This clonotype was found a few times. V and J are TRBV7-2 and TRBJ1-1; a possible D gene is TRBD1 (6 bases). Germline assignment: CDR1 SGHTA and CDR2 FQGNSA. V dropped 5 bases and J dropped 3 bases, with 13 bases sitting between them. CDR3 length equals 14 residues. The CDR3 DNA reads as TGTGCCAGCAGCCGTGGGGGGGCGGACACTGAAGCTTTCTTT. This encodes CASSRGGADTEAFF.

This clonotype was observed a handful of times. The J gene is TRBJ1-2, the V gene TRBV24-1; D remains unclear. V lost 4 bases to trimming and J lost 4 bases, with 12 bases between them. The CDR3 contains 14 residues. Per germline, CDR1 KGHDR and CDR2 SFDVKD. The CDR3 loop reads CATSDNSETYGYTF. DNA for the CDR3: TGTGCCACCAGTGACAATTCGGAGACCTATGGCTACACCTTC.

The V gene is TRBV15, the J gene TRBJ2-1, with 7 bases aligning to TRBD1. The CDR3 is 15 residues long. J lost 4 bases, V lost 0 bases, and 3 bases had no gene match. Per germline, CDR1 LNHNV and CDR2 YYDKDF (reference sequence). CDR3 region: CATSREGRGYNEQFF. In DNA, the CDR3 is TGTGCCACCAGCAGAGAGGGCAGGGGGTACAATGAGCAGTTCTTC.

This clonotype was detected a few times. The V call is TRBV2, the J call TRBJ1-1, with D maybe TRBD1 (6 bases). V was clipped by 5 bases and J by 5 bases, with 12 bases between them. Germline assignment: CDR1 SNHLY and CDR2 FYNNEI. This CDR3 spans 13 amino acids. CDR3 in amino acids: CASSMAGETEAFF. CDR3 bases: TGTGCCAGCAGTATGGCAGGGGAGACTGAAGCTTTCTTT.